This TCR beta chain was documented in a study of HIV-infected patients and healthy controls (dated by TCRdb to the mid-2010s). In terms of the full investigation: The question the study tested was whether immune perturbation and reconstitution could be captured by deep TCR repertoire sequencing of small blood samples from HIV patients. Summary of the overall study and its limitations: Only sixteen HIV-infected individuals were processed, which the authors considered a major limit on how widely the findings apply. During therapy, HIV-associated CDR3s significantly decreased in frequency, while CMV-associated CDR3s did not change significantly, though most became more frequent. In HIV-infected patients, the apparent post-therapy recovery of the Gini index was not replicated in size-matched repertoire data. Significantly different mean usage between HIV-infected patients and controls was observed for eight alpha and eight beta V genes. The study did not determine donor HLA types. Unequal numbers of distinct sequences between patients and controls complicated comparisons, and size-matching overweighted rare events from HIV-infected data. More CDR3s were shared between individuals among healthy controls than among HIV+ patients, as measured by Jaccard index and by the count of highly shared sequences. Alpha-beta chain pairing was not determined in the samples. HIV-infected repertoires had significantly higher mean Gini indices than controls, possibly reflecting oligoclonality. Alpha-chain CDR3s from MAIT cells appeared at high frequency in healthy controls but were severely depleted in HIV+ repertoires. Using whole blood restricted sequencing depth and prevented separating the dynamics of distinct T-cell subpopulations. The observed differences in diversity were not explained by the slight differences in age and sex profiles between the study cohorts. Healthy control repertoires showed roughly threefold more distinct CDR3s and higher Shannon diversity than untreated HIV+ repertoires.

V loses 4 bases of germline sequence and J loses 3 bases, and the interval between the two ends is 12 bases. The CDR3 runs 14 amino acids, cysteine and phenylalanine included. Only the CDR3 DNA is retained, 42 bases long and in frame from the first base. CDR1 and CDR2, per the germline V gene (reference sequence), are LGHDT and YNNKEL. Based on its abundance in the sample, this clonotype is medium-sized (0.01 to 0.1%). Its recognized antigen is unknown. It has no much larger one-base neighbor in the sample; base qualities were not kept. Using SuperScript III with primers targeting the alpha and beta constant regions, 400 to 550 ng of RNA was reverse transcribed. Separate alpha and beta chain libraries were made by chain-specific third strand synthesis with multiplexing indices. The protocol used a single primer pair to amplify all rearrangements within a chain, which avoided primer bias, and attached molecular barcodes to each cDNA molecule. Purified cDNA was ligated with T4 RNA Ligase 1 onto a 5' RACE adapter bearing a random hexamer and the SP2 sequencing primer site. With slow temperature ramps used to favor optimal annealing, second strand synthesis was primed from the SP2 site with Phusion polymerase. Joined together, two random hexamer sequences that had both been added before amplification formed the 12-nucleotide barcode of each molecule. P5 and P7 adapter elements plus a second index were added in a short first PCR, which was followed by a 23-cycle amplification PCR with P5s and P7 primers. Libraries received approximately 30 PCR cycles in total, were quantified on a Qubit, sized on a Bioanalyzer, and diluted to about 4 nM. Normalized libraries were sequenced on an Illumina MiSeq with 2 x 250 paired-end kits. MinElute columns were the means by which the reverse transcription reactions were cleaned up, and the reactions were eluted into approximately 10 ul Tris-Cl. A 1:1 ratio of AMPure XP beads was used to clean the adapter ligations after they had run for about 25 hours at 16 degrees C. The source study handled its data this way. A modified Decombinator that output V, J, insert and barcode information was used to process the demultiplexed FASTQ files. Sequences sharing a barcode but differing from the dominant sequence were discarded as errors, and barcodes clustered at Levenshtein distance 3 were counted to estimate original cDNA molecules. The R packages ineq, vegan, igraph and RCytoscape were used for downstream analyses, together with IMGT nomenclature and CDR3 definitions. The authors computed V gene usage over distinct sequences and counted each TCR a single time to avoid skew from clonal expansion. Whenever two unique CDR3 amino acid sequences within a donor differed by a single Levenshtein edit, similarity networks linked them. Published HIV-specific CDR3s (just over 90 alpha, 702 beta) and CMV-specific CDR3s (fewer than 14 alpha, about 250 beta) were assembled and queried against the repertoires. It was shown by random subsampling to size-matched repertoires that the decreased diversity of patients was not caused by their lower sequence numbers. TCRdb reprocessing: public reads trimmed at Q25 with fastp, clones called with MiXCR, in-frame beta chains kept. Each record represents a unique CDR3 protein, reported with the most common genes and DNA among its rows. The V and J calls here are based on TCRdb, not the publication. The table for this sample lists about 9,300 distinct CDR3 sequences; roughly 6.1% of them were counted only once. In total, the top ten clones hold roughly 8% of the sample.

Whole blood was used without cell fractionation, so the repertoire reflected all unsorted peripheral T cells. As controls, roughly nine uninfected healthy donors were sampled, and four of those donors gave samples twice, about three months apart. For RNA extraction, around 2.5 ml of peripheral blood was collected into Tempus tubes. The TURBO-DNase kit was used to remove leftover genomic DNA, and GLOBINclear was used to deplete globin mRNA. The sequence joins TRBV3-1 to TRBJ1-1; the D gene lacks a confident call. The sequence came from an adult in good health. The sequenced material came from blood. The DNA sequence is as follows: TGTGCCAGCAGCCGCCGCCAATTGGACACTGAAGCTTTCTTT. The resulting protein is CASSRRQLDTEAFF.